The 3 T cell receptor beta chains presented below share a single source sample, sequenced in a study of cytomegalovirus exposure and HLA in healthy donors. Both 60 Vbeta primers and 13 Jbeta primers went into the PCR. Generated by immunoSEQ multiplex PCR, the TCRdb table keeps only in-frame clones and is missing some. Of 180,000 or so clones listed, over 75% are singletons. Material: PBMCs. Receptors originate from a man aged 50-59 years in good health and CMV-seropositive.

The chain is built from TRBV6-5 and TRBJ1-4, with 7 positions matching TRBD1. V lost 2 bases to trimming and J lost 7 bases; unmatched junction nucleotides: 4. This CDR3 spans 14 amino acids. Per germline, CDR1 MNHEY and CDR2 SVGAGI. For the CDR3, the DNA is TGTGCCAGCAGTTACGAGGGGGCGGGTGAAAAACTGTTTTTT. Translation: CASSYEGAGEKLFF.

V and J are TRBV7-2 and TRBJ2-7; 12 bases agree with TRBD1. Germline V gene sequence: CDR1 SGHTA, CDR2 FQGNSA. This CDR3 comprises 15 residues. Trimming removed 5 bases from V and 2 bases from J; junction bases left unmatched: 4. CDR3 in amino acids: CASSPGTGGTYEQYF. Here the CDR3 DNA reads TGTGCCAGCAGCCCTGGGACAGGGGGCACCTACGAGCAGTACTTC.

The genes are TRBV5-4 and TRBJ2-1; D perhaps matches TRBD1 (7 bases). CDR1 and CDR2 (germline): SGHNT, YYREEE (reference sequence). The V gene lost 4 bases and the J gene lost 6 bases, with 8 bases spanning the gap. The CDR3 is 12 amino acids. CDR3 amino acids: CASSQGGNEQFF. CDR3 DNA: TGTGCCAGCAGCCAGGGGGGCAATGAGCAGTTCTTC.